This note documents a single TCR beta chain sequence. This entry belongs to a study of blood T cell repertoires in COVID-19. Study-wide background: Material from acute and convalescent COVID-19 was sourced from the United States, Italy and Spain. PBMCs, B-cell-depleted T cells, or T cells were the source of the cDNA or gDNA that made up the material.

In the study's own analysis: How many nucleated cells were present was estimated from reference gene primer amplification. Clones were sequenced by immunoSEQ multiplex PCR, and TCRdb holds only the in-frame ones, with some missing. D and trimming were read from the DNA, whereas the V and J calls and clone size are those reported in that table. The table lists roughly 700,000 clones, about 90% of them singletons, with about 0.26% in the top ten. Germline CDR1 is SGHRS and CDR2 is YFSETQ. The length of the CDR3 is 12 residues. V was clipped by 0 bases and J by 16 bases; unmatched bases: 4. The sequence came from a woman between 18 and 29 years old with acute or convalescent COVID-19. Material: peripheral blood. The gene calls are TRBV5-1 and TRBJ2-6, with 7 nucleotides matching TRBD2. The CDR3 loop reads CASSLERGELTF. The CDR3 DNA is TGCGCCAGCAGCTTGGAGCGGGGCGAACTGACTTTC.